A selection of T cell receptor beta chains follows, all from one sample in a study of blood T cell repertoires in COVID-19. Using immunoSEQ multiplex PCR, the repertoire was profiled, and TCRdb retains in-frame clones only, with some absent. The table includes around 280,000 clones, 70% to 90% detected once. Sequenced: PBMCs or T cells enriched from blood (not recorded which). The origin of the receptors is a woman aged 40-49 years who had recovered from COVID-19. CDR3s include the opening cysteine and the closing phenylalanine or tryptophan. Fields, in order: J gene, clone size, V gene, D gene, CDR3 length, CDR3 protein. A D gene is named only where the DNA matches it firmly. Clone sizes are given selectively: once, few, many, or a class where the clone is expanded.

J gene: TRBJ2-7; clone size: once; V gene: TRBV11-2; D gene: TRBD2; CDR3 length: 16; CDR3 protein: CASSLAQLAGGGEQYF
J gene: TRBJ1-5; clone size: NA; V gene: TRBV15; D gene: NA; CDR3 length: 13; CDR3 protein: CATGRSSNQPQHF
J gene: TRBJ1-1; clone size: NA; V gene: TRBV5-1; D gene: TRBD1; CDR3 length: 17; CDR3 protein: CASSFEPTGPLFTEAFF
J gene: TRBJ2-1; clone size: NA; V gene: TRBV5-4; D gene: TRBD2; CDR3 length: 15; CDR3 protein: CASSVTSGSYNEQFF
J gene: TRBJ2-5; clone size: NA; V gene: TRBV7-2; D gene: NA; CDR3 length: 16; CDR3 protein: CASSLGSAIGLETQYF
J gene: TRBJ2-7; clone size: NA; V gene: TRBV27; D gene: NA; CDR3 length: 15; CDR3 protein: CASSLRRDSSYEQYF
J gene: TRBJ1-2; clone size: NA; V gene: TRBV11-3; D gene: NA; CDR3 length: 15; CDR3 protein: CASSLGQAGRDGYTF
J gene: TRBJ1-5; clone size: NA; V gene: TRBV12-3/TRBV12-4; D gene: NA; CDR3 length: 13; CDR3 protein: CASSLMEGQPQHF
J gene: TRBJ2-3; clone size: NA; V gene: TRBV28; D gene: TRBD1; CDR3 length: 13; CDR3 protein: CASGRGQPDTQYF
J gene: TRBJ1-6; clone size: NA; V gene: TRBV28; D gene: TRBD1; CDR3 length: 16; CDR3 protein: CASSGVVTGRNSPLHF
J gene: TRBJ1-4; clone size: few; V gene: TRBV2; D gene: TRBD1; CDR3 length: 13; CDR3 protein: CASIGQGNEKLFF
J gene: TRBJ2-1; clone size: NA; V gene: TRBV28; D gene: NA; CDR3 length: 14; CDR3 protein: CACHRSGVYNEQFF
J gene: TRBJ2-1; clone size: NA; V gene: TRBV7-9; D gene: TRBD1; CDR3 length: 15; CDR3 protein: CASSFRDRVGNEQFF
J gene: TRBJ2-4; clone size: NA; V gene: TRBV6-2/TRBV6-3; D gene: NA; CDR3 length: 14; CDR3 protein: CASSPPPQGSIQYF
J gene: TRBJ2-2; clone size: once; V gene: TRBV5-4; D gene: NA; CDR3 length: 12; CDR3 protein: CASSFGAGELFF
J gene: TRBJ2-5; clone size: NA; V gene: TRBV7-8; D gene: TRBD2; CDR3 length: 16; CDR3 protein: CASSLVGLAPQETQYF
J gene: TRBJ2-2; clone size: few; V gene: TRBV18; D gene: TRBD1; CDR3 length: 16; CDR3 protein: CASSGQGRRSTGELFF
J gene: TRBJ2-2; clone size: NA; V gene: TRBV5-4; D gene: NA; CDR3 length: 14; CDR3 protein: CASSPGLSPGELFF
J gene: TRBJ1-3; clone size: NA; V gene: TRBV7-2; D gene: TRBD1; CDR3 length: 14; CDR3 protein: CASSFWGQGNTIYF
J gene: TRBJ1-6; clone size: NA; V gene: TRBV11-3; D gene: NA; CDR3 length: 13; CDR3 protein: CASSLDTDSPLHF
J gene: TRBJ1-4; clone size: NA; V gene: TRBV19; D gene: TRBD1; CDR3 length: 14; CDR3 protein: CASSRTGGDEKLFF
J gene: TRBJ2-2; clone size: NA; V gene: TRBV5-4; D gene: TRBD1; CDR3 length: 18; CDR3 protein: CASSLSFVRGLKAGELFF
J gene: TRBJ2-7; clone size: many; V gene: TRBV27; D gene: NA; CDR3 length: 15; CDR3 protein: CASSFGQDDSYEQYF
J gene: TRBJ2-5; clone size: NA; V gene: TRBV20-1; D gene: TRBD1; CDR3 length: 13; CDR3 protein: CSASAGGASPQYF
J gene: TRBJ2-6; clone size: NA; V gene: TRBV9; D gene: NA; CDR3 length: 14; CDR3 protein: CASSPVIGANVLTF
J gene: TRBJ1-5; clone size: NA; V gene: TRBV7-2; D gene: NA; CDR3 length: 13; CDR3 protein: CASSSGSVQPQHF
J gene: TRBJ2-7; clone size: few; V gene: TRBV19; D gene: TRBD2; CDR3 length: 14; CDR3 protein: CASRSGTRNDEQYF
J gene: TRBJ1-3; clone size: NA; V gene: TRBV30; D gene: NA; CDR3 length: 16; CDR3 protein: CAWSVLGSGVGNTIYF
J gene: TRBJ1-4; clone size: NA; V gene: TRBV3-1/TRBV3-2; D gene: NA; CDR3 length: 16; CDR3 protein: CASSQDLGVANEKLFF
J gene: TRBJ2-2; clone size: NA; V gene: TRBV11-2; D gene: TRBD2; CDR3 length: 15; CDR3 protein: CASSGLAGNTGELFF
J gene: TRBJ2-1; clone size: NA; V gene: TRBV11-3; D gene: TRBD2; CDR3 length: 14; CDR3 protein: CASSSGRVTDEQFF
J gene: TRBJ1-2; clone size: NA; V gene: TRBV5-1; D gene: TRBD1; CDR3 length: 13; CDR3 protein: CASRPGGDYGYTF
J gene: TRBJ1-4; clone size: few; V gene: TRBV5-1; D gene: NA; CDR3 length: 15; CDR3 protein: CASSVTGSANEKLFF